What follows describes a single T cell receptor (beta chain). As yet, its antigen is unknown. V was clipped by 1 base and J by 6 bases, with 33 bases between them. Germline CDR1 and CDR2: SQVTM and ANQGSEA. CDR3 length: 21 residues. The data originate from a study of identical twins. Overall study results and limits: Memory repertoires showed no such pattern, whereas abundant cord blood beta clonotypes carried fewer insertions.

Unique molecular identifiers were in the cDNA, with template-switch universal primer binding. MiXCR was run by TCRdb on the 5' RACE reads, yielding one entry per CDR3 protein. The table records around 960,000 distinct CDR3 sequences, 12% of them present only once. The sample was also linked to a second study, of yellow fever vaccine responses in identical twins. That paper notes: Reportedly, twins' vaccine T cell responses looked partly convergent and partly personalized.

This clonotype originated in a woman aged 18-30 years in good health. The V and J genes are TRBV29-1 and TRBJ2-2, with D possibly TRBD2 on 5 matching bases. The sample comprised PBMCs. The CDR3 is CSVEGEHWTGTNRSKAGELFF. The CDR3 nucleotides are TGCAGCGTTGAAGGGGAGCATTGGACCGGTACCAACCGGAGTAAAGCCGGGGAGCTGTTTTTT.